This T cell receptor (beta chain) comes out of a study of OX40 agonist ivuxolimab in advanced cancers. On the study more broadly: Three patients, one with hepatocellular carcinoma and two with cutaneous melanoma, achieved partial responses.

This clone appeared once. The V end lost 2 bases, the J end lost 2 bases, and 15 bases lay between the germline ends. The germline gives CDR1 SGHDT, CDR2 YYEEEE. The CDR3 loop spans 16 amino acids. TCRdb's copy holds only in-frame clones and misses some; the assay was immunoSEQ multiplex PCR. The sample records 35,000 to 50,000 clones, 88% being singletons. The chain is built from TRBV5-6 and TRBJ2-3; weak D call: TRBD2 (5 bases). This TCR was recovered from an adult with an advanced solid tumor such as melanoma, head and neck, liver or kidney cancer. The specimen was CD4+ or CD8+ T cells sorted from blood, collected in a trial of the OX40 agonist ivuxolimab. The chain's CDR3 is CASSLGFGGSTDTQYF. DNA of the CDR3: TGTGCCAGCAGCTTAGGATTTGGCGGGTCCACAGATACGCAGTATTTT.